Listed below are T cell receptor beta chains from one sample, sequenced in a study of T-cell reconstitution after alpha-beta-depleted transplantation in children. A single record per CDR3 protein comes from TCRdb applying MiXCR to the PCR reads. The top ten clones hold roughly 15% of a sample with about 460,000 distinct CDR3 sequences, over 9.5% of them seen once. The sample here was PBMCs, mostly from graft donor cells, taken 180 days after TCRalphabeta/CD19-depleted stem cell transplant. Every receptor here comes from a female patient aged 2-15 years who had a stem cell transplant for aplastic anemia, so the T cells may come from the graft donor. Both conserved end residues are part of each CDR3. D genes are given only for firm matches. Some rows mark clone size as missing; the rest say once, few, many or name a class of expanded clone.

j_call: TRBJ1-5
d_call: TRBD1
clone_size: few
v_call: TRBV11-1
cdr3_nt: TGTGCCAGCAGCCCCACCGGGACAGCTAATAGCTTTGGGGATCAGCCCCAGCATTTT
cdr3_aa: CASSPTGTANSFGDQPQHF

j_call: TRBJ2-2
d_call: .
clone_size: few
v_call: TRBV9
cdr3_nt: TGTGCCAGCAGCGTAGCGACAGCACCCAGGGAGCTGTTTTTT
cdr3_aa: CASSVATAPRELFF

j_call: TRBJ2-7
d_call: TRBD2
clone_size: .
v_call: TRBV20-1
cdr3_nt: TGCAGTGCGAGGGGACTAGCGGGAGCTCTAGGCTACGAGCAGTACTTC
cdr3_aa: CSARGLAGALGYEQYF

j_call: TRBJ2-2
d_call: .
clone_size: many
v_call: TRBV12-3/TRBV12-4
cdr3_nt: TGTGCCAGCAGTTTAATCCCCGAAACCGGGGAGCTGTTTTTT
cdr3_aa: CASSLIPETGELFF

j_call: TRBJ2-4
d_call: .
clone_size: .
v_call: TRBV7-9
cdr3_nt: TGTGCCAGCAGCCCACAGGGAGGCATTCAGTACTTC
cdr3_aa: CASSPQGGIQYF

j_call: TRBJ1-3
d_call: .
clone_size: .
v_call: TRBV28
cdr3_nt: TGTGCCAGCAGTTTGCCGGCCAGAAACACCATATATTTT
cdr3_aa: CASSLPARNTIYF

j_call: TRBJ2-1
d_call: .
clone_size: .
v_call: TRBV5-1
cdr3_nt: TGCGCCAGCAGCTTGGGACTAGAGGGCGATGAGCAGTTCTTC
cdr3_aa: CASSLGLEGDEQFF

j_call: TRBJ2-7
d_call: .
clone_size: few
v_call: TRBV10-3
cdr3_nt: TGTGCCGAGTCACAGGACGGCTACGAGCAGTACTTC
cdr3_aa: CAESQDGYEQYF

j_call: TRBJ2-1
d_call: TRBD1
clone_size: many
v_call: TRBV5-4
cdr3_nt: TGTGCCAGCAGCCCCCCCGGACAGGGGGTCAATGAGCAGTTCTTC
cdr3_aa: CASSPPGQGVNEQFF

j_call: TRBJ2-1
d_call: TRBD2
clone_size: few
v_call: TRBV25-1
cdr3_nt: TGTGCCAGCAGTTCACCGATAGGGCGGGAGTGGCGGGGGCAGTTCTTC
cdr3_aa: CASSSPIGREWRGQFF

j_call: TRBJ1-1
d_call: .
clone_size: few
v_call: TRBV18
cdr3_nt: TGTGCCAGCTCACCGCCTTCGAGGGGGAACACTGAAGCTTTCTTT
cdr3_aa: CASSPPSRGNTEAFF

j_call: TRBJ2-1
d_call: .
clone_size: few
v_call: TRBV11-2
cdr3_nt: TGTGCCAGCAGCTTAGGATCGGGGATTAGTTTCAATGAGCAGTTCTTC
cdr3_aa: CASSLGSGISFNEQFF

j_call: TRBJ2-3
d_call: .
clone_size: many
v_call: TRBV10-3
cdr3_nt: TGTGCCATCAGTGGGGGACTTCTCACAGATACGCAGTATTTT
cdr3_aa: CAISGGLLTDTQYF

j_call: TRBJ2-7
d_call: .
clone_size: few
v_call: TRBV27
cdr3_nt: TGTGCCAGCAGTTTAAAGGGACCAGTATACGAGCAGTACTTC
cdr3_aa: CASSLKGPVYEQYF

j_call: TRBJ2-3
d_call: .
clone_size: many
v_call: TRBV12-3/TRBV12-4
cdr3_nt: TGTGCCAGCAGTCCCGGGGCCCAAGGCACAGATACGCAGTATTTT
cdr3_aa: CASSPGAQGTDTQYF

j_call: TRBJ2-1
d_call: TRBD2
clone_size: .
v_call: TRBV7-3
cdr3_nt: TGTGCCAGCAGCTTAGGGACTAGCATGAACAATGAGCAGTTCTTC
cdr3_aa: CASSLGTSMNNEQFF

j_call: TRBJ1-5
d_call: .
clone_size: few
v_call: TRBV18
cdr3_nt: TGTGCCAGCTCACCACAGGGGTTTCGCAATCAGCCCCAGCATTTT
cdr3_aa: CASSPQGFRNQPQHF

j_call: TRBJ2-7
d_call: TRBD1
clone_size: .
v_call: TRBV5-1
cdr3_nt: TGCGCCAGCAGCGGGTTAGCCGGGACAGGGGACGAGCAGTACTTC
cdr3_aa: CASSGLAGTGDEQYF

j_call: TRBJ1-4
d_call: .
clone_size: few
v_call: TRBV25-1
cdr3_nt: TGTGCCAGCAGTGAATACGATATGGGGTTCTCGGATGAAAAACTGTTTTTT
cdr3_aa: CASSEYDMGFSDEKLFF

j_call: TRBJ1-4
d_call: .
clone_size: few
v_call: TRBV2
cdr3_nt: TGTGCCACCCGCGGCCCGGGACATTTTGCAACTAATGAAAAACTGTTTTTT
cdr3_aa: CATRGPGHFATNEKLFF

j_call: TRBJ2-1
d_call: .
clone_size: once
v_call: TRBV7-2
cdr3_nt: TGTGCCAGCAGCTTAGCTTTGTCTAGCAGCTCCTACAATGAGCAGTTCTTC
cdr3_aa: CASSLALSSSSYNEQFF

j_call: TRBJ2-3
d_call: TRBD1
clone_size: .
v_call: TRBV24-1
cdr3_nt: TGTGCCACCAGTGAACCGTACGGGACAGGCTCGGGAGATACGCAGTATTTT
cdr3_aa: CATSEPYGTGSGDTQYF

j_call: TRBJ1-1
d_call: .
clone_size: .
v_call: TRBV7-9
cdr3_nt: TGTGCCAGCAGCCCCTCGGACAGTCCTGAAGCTTTCTTT
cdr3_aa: CASSPSDSPEAFF

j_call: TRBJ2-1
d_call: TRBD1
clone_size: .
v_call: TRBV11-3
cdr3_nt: TGTGCCAGCAGCTTAGCAGGGACAGCCCTAACCTACAATGAGCAGTTCTTC
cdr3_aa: CASSLAGTALTYNEQFF

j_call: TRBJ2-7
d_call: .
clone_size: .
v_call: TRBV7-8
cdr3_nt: TGTGCCAGCAGCTTAGGATCTGGCGGGGTTGCCTACGAGCAGTACTTC
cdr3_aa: CASSLGSGGVAYEQYF

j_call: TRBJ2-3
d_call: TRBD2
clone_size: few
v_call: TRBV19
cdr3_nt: TGTGCCAGTAGTATCAGAATAGCGGGAGATGGTTCGTCCACAGATACGCAGTATTTT
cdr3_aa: CASSIRIAGDGSSTDTQYF

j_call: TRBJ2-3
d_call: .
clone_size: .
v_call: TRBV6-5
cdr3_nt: TGTGCCAGCAGTTACCTCAGCGGCACAGATACGCAGTATTTT
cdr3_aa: CASSYLSGTDTQYF

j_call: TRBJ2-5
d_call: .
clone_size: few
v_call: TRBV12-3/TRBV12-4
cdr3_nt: TGTGCCAGCAGTTCAGCAAGGGGAGAGACCCAGTACTTC
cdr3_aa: CASSSARGETQYF

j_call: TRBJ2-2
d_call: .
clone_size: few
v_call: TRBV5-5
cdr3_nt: TGTGCCAGCAGCCCCACCCACGGACGGGGCACCGGGGAGCTGTTTTTT
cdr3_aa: CASSPTHGRGTGELFF

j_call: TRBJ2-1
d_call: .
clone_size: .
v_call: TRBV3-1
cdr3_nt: TGTGCCAGCAGCCAAGTCAGGGCCCTCTCCTACAATGAGCAGTTCTTC
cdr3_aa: CASSQVRALSYNEQFF

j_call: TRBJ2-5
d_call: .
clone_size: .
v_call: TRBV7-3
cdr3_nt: TGTGCCAGCAGCTTAATAGGGGCTATATGGGAGACCCAGTACTTC
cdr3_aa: CASSLIGAIWETQYF

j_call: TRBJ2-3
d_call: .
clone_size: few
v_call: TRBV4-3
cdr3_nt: TGCGCCAGCAGCCAGTATCCTAAAGGTGTTGTCACAGATACGCAGTATTTT
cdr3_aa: CASSQYPKGVVTDTQYF

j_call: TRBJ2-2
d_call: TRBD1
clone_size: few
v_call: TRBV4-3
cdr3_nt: TGCGCCAGCAGCCCCCCCCCGGGACAGAAGAACACCGGGGAGCTGTTTTTT
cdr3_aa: CASSPPPGQKNTGELFF

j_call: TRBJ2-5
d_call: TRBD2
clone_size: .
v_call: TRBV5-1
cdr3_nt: TGCGCCAGCAGATTTGGACCGGCGGGGGTACAAGAGACCCAGTACTTC
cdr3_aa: CASRFGPAGVQETQYF

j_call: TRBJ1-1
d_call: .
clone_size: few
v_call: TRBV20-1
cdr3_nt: TGCAGTGCTCCGAGAGGGGCAGGGGAGTTAATAGCTTTCTTT
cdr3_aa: CSAPRGAGELIAFF

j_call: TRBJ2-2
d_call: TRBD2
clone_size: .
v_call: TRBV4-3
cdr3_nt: TGCGCCAGCAGCCAAGGCCCGACTAGCGGAAGAAAGAACACCGGGGAGCTGTTTTTT
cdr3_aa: CASSQGPTSGRKNTGELFF